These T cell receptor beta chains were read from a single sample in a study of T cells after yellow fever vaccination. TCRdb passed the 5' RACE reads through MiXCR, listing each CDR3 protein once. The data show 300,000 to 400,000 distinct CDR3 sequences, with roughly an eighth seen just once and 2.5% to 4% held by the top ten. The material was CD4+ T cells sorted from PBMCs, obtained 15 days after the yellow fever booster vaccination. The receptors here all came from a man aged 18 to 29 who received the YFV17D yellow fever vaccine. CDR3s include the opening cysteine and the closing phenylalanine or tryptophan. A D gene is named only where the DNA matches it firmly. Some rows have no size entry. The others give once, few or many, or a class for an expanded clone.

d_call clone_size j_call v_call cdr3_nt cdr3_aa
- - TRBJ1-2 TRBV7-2 TGTGCCAGCAGCATTGACGGAATGATTAACTATGGCTACACCTTC CASSIDGMINYGYTF
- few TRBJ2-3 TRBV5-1 TGCGCCAGCAGCTTGACGACGGCTAGCACAGATACGCAGTATTTT CASSLTTASTDTQYF
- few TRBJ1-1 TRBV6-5 TGTGCCAGCAGTTACTCCGCGGTGTCCATGAACACTGAAGCTTTCTTT CASSYSAVSMNTEAFF
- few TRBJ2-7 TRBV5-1 TGCGCCAGCAGCCGGCCCACAGCGGGACACTACGAGCAGTACTTC CASSRPTAGHYEQYF
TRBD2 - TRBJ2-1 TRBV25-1 TGTGCCAGCAGTGAGCTGGAAAAGGGACTAGCGGGGGGGCGGAGGTACAATGAGCAGTTCTTC CASSELEKGLAGGRRYNEQFF
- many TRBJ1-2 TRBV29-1 TGCAGCTCTGCAGGGGCAGGAGGTGGTGGCTACACCTTC CSSAGAGGGGYTF
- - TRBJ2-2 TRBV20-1 TGCAGTGCAATGCCTACGGGGATCACCGGGGAGCTGTTTTTT CSAMPTGITGELFF
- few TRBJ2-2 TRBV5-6 TGTGCCAGCAGCTTAGGCAGGGGCCCGTACACCGGGGAGCTGTTTTTT CASSLGRGPYTGELFF
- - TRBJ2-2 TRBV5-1 TGCGCCAGCAGCTTGTGGGACACCGCGAACACCGGGGAGCTGTTTTTT CASSLWDTANTGELFF
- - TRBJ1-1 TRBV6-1 TGTGCCAGCAGTGATTCGCAACGGAAAGCTTTCTTT CASSDSQRKAFF
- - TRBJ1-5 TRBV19 TGTGCCAGTAGACGACAGGACAATCAGCCCCAGCATTTT CASRRQDNQPQHF
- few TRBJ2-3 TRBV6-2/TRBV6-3 TGTGCCAGCAGTTACTCAGAAACCAGCACAGATACGCAGTATTTT CASSYSETSTDTQYF
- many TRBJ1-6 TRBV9 TGTGCCAGCAGCGTAGCAGGGGCAACTAATTCACCCCTCCACTTT CASSVAGATNSPLHF